Reported below is one T cell receptor (beta chain). Its antigen remains unknown. They isolated at least 7 million PBMCs from each sample. Sample-barcoded 5' priming and a J-beta primer mix drove a second PCR of about 6 to 11 cycles. MiXCR was run by TCRdb on the 5' RACE reads, yielding one entry per CDR3 protein. This sample has 250,000 to 300,000 distinct CDR3 sequences, with 27% found just once. This sample stems from a study of blood T cells in healthy people across ages. Whole-study context: Template switching caught about one barcoded beta molecule for each two T cells.

The CDR3 runs 15 residues. The germline V gene has CDR1 MDHEN and CDR2 SYDVKM. Study-wide results and caveats: Using unsorted PBMCs precluded a conclusive naive versus antigen-experienced comparison. Donors of long life had a larger count of naive CD4+ cells and greater diversity than aged donors.

Sequencing was performed on blood. This receptor was obtained from a woman in her seventies in good health. The rearrangement joins TRBV28 to TRBJ2-5, with 10 bases fitting TRBD1. The tail of the sequence fits TRBJ2-7 better, so the J call may be wrong. The CDR3 sequence is CASSPVDRGLYEQYF. The CDR3 DNA follows: TGTGCCAGCAGCCCCGTCGACAGGGGGCTCTACGAGCAGTACTTC.